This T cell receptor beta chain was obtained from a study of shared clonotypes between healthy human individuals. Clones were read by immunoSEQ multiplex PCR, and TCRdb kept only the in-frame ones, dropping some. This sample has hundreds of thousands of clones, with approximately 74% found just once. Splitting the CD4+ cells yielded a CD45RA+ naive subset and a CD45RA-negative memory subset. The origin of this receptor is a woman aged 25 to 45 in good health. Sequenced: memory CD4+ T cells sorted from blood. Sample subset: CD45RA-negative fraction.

The CDR3 reads CASSGRDIDQPQHF. The DNA for the CDR3 is TGTGCCAGCAGTGGGAGGGACATCGATCAGCCCCAGCATTTT. The V and J genes are TRBV27 and TRBJ1-5, with a tentative D call TRBD1 (6 bases). Per germline, CDR1 MNHEY and CDR2 SMNVEV (reference sequence). The CDR3 spans 14 residues. Trimming took 5 bases from V and 5 from J, leaving 13 bases between them.